These T cell receptor beta chains were read from a single sample in a study of T cells in Graves' hyperthyroidism and ophthalmopathy. TCRdb reprocessed the multiplex PCR reads via MiXCR and lists one record per CDR3 protein. This table has approximately 400,000 distinct CDR3 sequences, about 15% appearing once. Sequenced: blood. The origin of the receptors is a woman under 30 with Graves' hyperthyroidism. The CDR3 runs from the conserved cysteine through the conserved F or W. Each record gives: V gene, J gene, D gene, clone size, CDR3 DNA, CDR3 protein. A D gene is named only where the DNA matches it firmly. Some rows have no size entry. The others give once, few or many, or a class for an expanded clone.

v_call: TRBV7-9
j_call: TRBJ1-4
d_call: TRBD1
clone_size: NA
cdr3_nt: TGTGCCAGCAGCCTCGGGACAGCTAATGAAAAACTGTTTTTT
cdr3_aa: CASSLGTANEKLFF

v_call: TRBV27
j_call: TRBJ2-1
d_call: TRBD2
clone_size: NA
cdr3_nt: TGTGCCAGCAACGGGGGGTTGTCCTACAATGAGCAGTTCTTC
cdr3_aa: CASNGGLSYNEQFF

v_call: TRBV2
j_call: TRBJ1-3
d_call: TRBD1
clone_size: NA
cdr3_nt: TGTGCCAGCAGACAGGGGATTAGGGCCTCTGGAAACACCATATATTTT
cdr3_aa: CASRQGIRASGNTIYF

v_call: TRBV5-1
j_call: TRBJ2-2
d_call: NA
clone_size: few
cdr3_nt: TGCGCCAGCAGCCACACCTCGGGGGGGGAGCTGTTTTTT
cdr3_aa: CASSHTSGGELFF

v_call: TRBV15
j_call: TRBJ1-3
d_call: TRBD1
clone_size: few
cdr3_nt: TGTGCCACCAGCGTATCAGGGGGATCTCCGTCTGGAAACACCATATATTTT
cdr3_aa: CATSVSGGSPSGNTIYF

v_call: TRBV7-9
j_call: TRBJ2-7
d_call: NA
clone_size: many
cdr3_nt: TGTGCCAGCAGCTGGAGCTCCTACGAGCAGTACTTC
cdr3_aa: CASSWSSYEQYF

v_call: TRBV7-9
j_call: TRBJ1-3
d_call: NA
clone_size: few
cdr3_nt: TGTGCCAGCAGCCCCGACGGGGGCAGCTCTGGAAACACCATATATTTT
cdr3_aa: CASSPDGGSSGNTIYF

v_call: TRBV5-6
j_call: TRBJ2-5
d_call: TRBD2
clone_size: many
cdr3_nt: TGTGCCAGCAGCGGGACTAGCGCATCACAAGAGACCCAGTACTTC
cdr3_aa: CASSGTSASQETQYF

v_call: TRBV6-1
j_call: TRBJ2-7
d_call: TRBD1
clone_size: many
cdr3_nt: TGTGCCAGCAGTGAAGCTGAGAGTTTGTGGTTTATGGGGACAGGGTTTAACGAGCAGTACTTC
cdr3_aa: CASSEAESLWFMGTGFNEQYF

v_call: TRBV15
j_call: TRBJ2-7
d_call: TRBD2
clone_size: once
cdr3_nt: TGTGCCACCAGCAGAGAATCCTCTCCGCCGGGACTAGCCTACGAGCAGTACTTC
cdr3_aa: CATSRESSPPGLAYEQYF

v_call: TRBV12-3/TRBV12-4
j_call: TRBJ2-7
d_call: TRBD1
clone_size: many
cdr3_nt: TGTGCCAGCCAAGCCGGGACAGAAGTTTACGAGCAGTACTTC
cdr3_aa: CASQAGTEVYEQYF

v_call: TRBV6-1
j_call: TRBJ2-7
d_call: TRBD2
clone_size: many
cdr3_nt: TGTGCCAGCATTAGGGGACTAGCGGACTCCTACGAGCAGTACTTC
cdr3_aa: CASIRGLADSYEQYF

v_call: TRBV2
j_call: TRBJ1-5
d_call: TRBD1
clone_size: NA
cdr3_nt: TGTGCCAGCAGGCGGGGACAGGGGGCTCCCGGTAGCAATCAGCCCCAGCATTTT
cdr3_aa: CASRRGQGAPGSNQPQHF

v_call: TRBV10-1
j_call: TRBJ2-3
d_call: TRBD2
clone_size: NA
cdr3_nt: TGCGCCAGCAGTGACCTAGCGGGAGGGCCCTGGCCCCCAGATACGCAGTATTTT
cdr3_aa: CASSDLAGGPWPPDTQYF

v_call: TRBV20-1
j_call: TRBJ1-2
d_call: NA
clone_size: NA
cdr3_nt: TGCAGTGCTAGAGATAAACATACCTACACCTTC
cdr3_aa: CSARDKHTYTF

v_call: TRBV12-3/TRBV12-4
j_call: TRBJ2-7
d_call: NA
clone_size: many
cdr3_nt: TGTGCCAGCAGCCGACAGTACTCCTACGAGCAGTACTTC
cdr3_aa: CASSRQYSYEQYF

v_call: TRBV27
j_call: TRBJ1-2
d_call: NA
clone_size: NA
cdr3_nt: TGTGCCAGCAGTTTCGGGGGTGCGGGTAATGATCCAAGTGGCTACACCTTC
cdr3_aa: CASSFGGAGNDPSGYTF

v_call: TRBV11-2
j_call: TRBJ2-7
d_call: TRBD1
clone_size: many
cdr3_nt: TGTGCCAGCAGCCCACTATCGCGGACAGGTCCCTACGAGCAGTACTTC
cdr3_aa: CASSPLSRTGPYEQYF

v_call: TRBV20-1
j_call: TRBJ2-7
d_call: NA
clone_size: NA
cdr3_nt: TGCAGTGCGACTATTATCTACGAGCAGTACTTC
cdr3_aa: CSATIIYEQYF

v_call: TRBV27
j_call: TRBJ2-1
d_call: NA
clone_size: NA
cdr3_nt: TGTGCCAGCAGTCCCCTCGGCAAAGGGTACAATGAGCAGTTCTTC
cdr3_aa: CASSPLGKGYNEQFF

v_call: TRBV6-2/TRBV6-3
j_call: TRBJ2-7
d_call: NA
clone_size: few
cdr3_nt: TGTGCCAGCAGTTACGCTCAGGAGGTCCACTACGAGCAGTACTTC
cdr3_aa: CASSYAQEVHYEQYF

v_call: TRBV7-9
j_call: TRBJ1-1
d_call: NA
clone_size: NA
cdr3_nt: TGTGCCAGCATTCGACGCGGAGGGGAAGTCTCCACTGAAGCTTTCTTT
cdr3_aa: CASIRRGGEVSTEAFF

v_call: TRBV5-1
j_call: TRBJ2-4
d_call: NA
clone_size: few
cdr3_nt: TGCGCCAGCAGCGCTCCAGGCGGCCGAGGCAAAAACATTCAGTACTTC
cdr3_aa: CASSAPGGRGKNIQYF

v_call: TRBV6-1
j_call: TRBJ2-6
d_call: NA
clone_size: many
cdr3_nt: TGTGCCAGCATTTTCGGGCCCAAGAGCTCTGGGGCCAACGTCCTGACTTTC
cdr3_aa: CASIFGPKSSGANVLTF

v_call: TRBV3-1
j_call: TRBJ2-2
d_call: TRBD2
clone_size: NA
cdr3_nt: TGTGCCAGCAGCCAAAAAGCGGGGGGGCTCTCGAACACCGGGGAGCTGTTTTTT
cdr3_aa: CASSQKAGGLSNTGELFF

v_call: TRBV6-1
j_call: TRBJ1-5
d_call: NA
clone_size: many
cdr3_nt: TGTGCCAGCACCCTGGAGGGCCTAGGGCAGCCCCAGCATTTT
cdr3_aa: CASTLEGLGQPQHF

v_call: TRBV18
j_call: TRBJ1-5
d_call: TRBD1
clone_size: many
cdr3_nt: TGTGCCAGCTCACCACTTGGGACAGATAATCAGCCCCAGCATTTT
cdr3_aa: CASSPLGTDNQPQHF

v_call: TRBV28
j_call: TRBJ2-5
d_call: TRBD2
clone_size: many
cdr3_nt: TGTGCCAGCAGTTCGGCTAGCGGGAGTTCACAAGAGACCCAGTACTTC
cdr3_aa: CASSSASGSSQETQYF

v_call: TRBV20-1
j_call: TRBJ2-3
d_call: TRBD1
clone_size: few
cdr3_nt: TGCAGTGCTTGGACAGGGGGCGGCCCAGATACGCAGTATTTT
cdr3_aa: CSAWTGGGPDTQYF

v_call: TRBV5-1
j_call: TRBJ2-1
d_call: TRBD2
clone_size: many
cdr3_nt: TGCGCCAGCAGCCCCGTAGCGGGAGGGCCACCCGAGCAGTTCTTC
cdr3_aa: CASSPVAGGPPEQFF

v_call: TRBV20-1
j_call: TRBJ1-1
d_call: NA
clone_size: few
cdr3_nt: TGCAGTGCTGGTGGGGACCCCAGGTTCTTT
cdr3_aa: CSAGGDPRFF

v_call: TRBV12-3/TRBV12-4
j_call: TRBJ1-3
d_call: NA
clone_size: many
cdr3_nt: TGTGCCAGCAGTCCTCTCCGCAGGCTCGTTGGAAACACCATATATTTT
cdr3_aa: CASSPLRRLVGNTIYF

v_call: TRBV6-1
j_call: TRBJ2-1
d_call: NA
clone_size: many
cdr3_nt: TGTGCCAGCAGAGTATCCGGGACACCTTCCTACAATGAGCAGTTCTTC
cdr3_aa: CASRVSGTPSYNEQFF

v_call: TRBV7-9
j_call: TRBJ2-2
d_call: NA
clone_size: few
cdr3_nt: TGTGCCAGCAGCTTAGGAGGGCAAACTTGGGTACCCGGGGAGCTGTTTTTT
cdr3_aa: CASSLGGQTWVPGELFF

v_call: TRBV5-1
j_call: TRBJ2-2
d_call: NA
clone_size: many
cdr3_nt: TGCGCCAGCAGCTTGGCGACGAGTTCCACCGGGGAGCTGTTTTTT
cdr3_aa: CASSLATSSTGELFF

v_call: TRBV13
j_call: TRBJ2-3
d_call: TRBD1
clone_size: many
cdr3_nt: TGTGCCAGCAGCGCAACAGGGGCCTCAAGGGCAGATACGCAGTATTTT
cdr3_aa: CASSATGASRADTQYF

v_call: TRBV19
j_call: TRBJ1-5
d_call: TRBD1
clone_size: few
cdr3_nt: TGTGCCAGTAGCCGGACAGGGTTTCCCGGCAATCAGCCCCAGCATTTT
cdr3_aa: CASSRTGFPGNQPQHF

v_call: TRBV20-1
j_call: TRBJ1-4
d_call: NA
clone_size: many
cdr3_nt: TGCAGTGCTAGAGACCGGGACGCTCTAGCGAAACTGTTTTTT
cdr3_aa: CSARDRDALAKLFF

v_call: TRBV27
j_call: TRBJ2-1
d_call: TRBD2
clone_size: many
cdr3_nt: TGTGCCAGCATGCCATTAGCTAGCGGTTCTCTTGAGCAGTTCTTC
cdr3_aa: CASMPLASGSLEQFF

v_call: TRBV6-2/TRBV6-3
j_call: TRBJ2-1
d_call: TRBD1
clone_size: NA
cdr3_nt: TGTGCCAGCAGTTACGTAGGACAGGCCTACAATGGGCAGTTCTTC
cdr3_aa: CASSYVGQAYNGQFF

v_call: TRBV15
j_call: TRBJ2-7
d_call: NA
clone_size: NA
cdr3_nt: TGTGCCACCAGCACTCAAAGGGGTTACGAGCAGTACTTC
cdr3_aa: CATSTQRGYEQYF

v_call: TRBV24-1
j_call: TRBJ2-1
d_call: NA
clone_size: many
cdr3_nt: TGTGCCACCAGTGAACTGAGGACCGGGTTGGATGAGCAGTTCTTC
cdr3_aa: CATSELRTGLDEQFF

v_call: TRBV24-1
j_call: TRBJ2-1
d_call: TRBD2
clone_size: NA
cdr3_nt: TGTGCCACCAGTGTGCCTAGCGGGGGTAATGAGCAGTTCTTC
cdr3_aa: CATSVPSGGNEQFF

v_call: TRBV14
j_call: TRBJ2-2
d_call: NA
clone_size: NA
cdr3_nt: TGTGCCAGCAGCCAACGTCGACAGGCGTTGGGCGGGGAGCTGTTTTTT
cdr3_aa: CASSQRRQALGGELFF

v_call: TRBV24-1
j_call: TRBJ2-2
d_call: NA
clone_size: NA
cdr3_nt: TGTGCCACCAGTGAGATAGGGAGCACCGGGGAGCTGTTTTTT
cdr3_aa: CATSEIGSTGELFF

v_call: TRBV28
j_call: TRBJ1-6
d_call: TRBD1
clone_size: many
cdr3_nt: TGTGCCAGCAACCACCACAGGGGGCAGTCCTATAATTCACCCCTCCACTTT
cdr3_aa: CASNHHRGQSYNSPLHF

v_call: TRBV14
j_call: TRBJ2-7
d_call: NA
clone_size: NA
cdr3_nt: TGTGCCAGCAGCCACCGAGACGAGAACTACGAGCAGTACTTC
cdr3_aa: CASSHRDENYEQYF

v_call: TRBV7-2
j_call: TRBJ1-5
d_call: TRBD1
clone_size: NA
cdr3_nt: TGTGCCAGCAGCCTATTAGGACAGGGGGCTATTAATCAGCCCCAGCATTTT
cdr3_aa: CASSLLGQGAINQPQHF

v_call: TRBV7-2
j_call: TRBJ2-4
d_call: TRBD2
clone_size: many
cdr3_nt: TGTGCCAGCAGCTTAGCCGGGGGGGGGGCAGCCAAAAACATTCAGTACTTC
cdr3_aa: CASSLAGGGAAKNIQYF

v_call: TRBV6-2/TRBV6-3
j_call: TRBJ2-7
d_call: TRBD1
clone_size: NA
cdr3_nt: TGTGCCAGCAGTTTTGGGGTTACAGGGGGCCGATACGAGCAGTACTTC
cdr3_aa: CASSFGVTGGRYEQYF

v_call: TRBV12-3/TRBV12-4
j_call: TRBJ1-1
d_call: TRBD1
clone_size: NA
cdr3_nt: TGTGCCAGCAGTTTTGGACAGGGAACCACTGAAGCTTTCTTT
cdr3_aa: CASSFGQGTTEAFF

v_call: TRBV3-1
j_call: TRBJ2-1
d_call: TRBD2
clone_size: many
cdr3_nt: TGTGCCAGCAGCTCGAGCGGGGGACCGTCCGATGAGCAGTTCTTC
cdr3_aa: CASSSSGGPSDEQFF

v_call: TRBV11-3
j_call: TRBJ2-7
d_call: TRBD2
clone_size: few
cdr3_nt: TGTGCCAGCAGCCCCCGGGCCAGCGGGGGCGAGCAGTACTTC
cdr3_aa: CASSPRASGGEQYF

v_call: TRBV4-2
j_call: TRBJ1-5
d_call: NA
clone_size: many
cdr3_nt: TGTGCCAGCAGCCAAGAGCCAGGGGGCAATCAGCCCCAGCATTTT
cdr3_aa: CASSQEPGGNQPQHF

v_call: TRBV20-1
j_call: TRBJ2-7
d_call: TRBD1
clone_size: many
cdr3_nt: TGCAGTGCTAGAGCATCTGGGACAGGCGGTTACGAGCAGTACTTC
cdr3_aa: CSARASGTGGYEQYF

v_call: TRBV6-5
j_call: TRBJ1-6
d_call: NA
clone_size: NA
cdr3_nt: TGTGCCAGCAGTTACGACCATTATAATTCACCCCTCCACTTT
cdr3_aa: CASSYDHYNSPLHF

v_call: TRBV29-1
j_call: TRBJ2-7
d_call: NA
clone_size: NA
cdr3_nt: TGCAGCGTAAACGACGGGGCTAGTGAGCAGTACTTC
cdr3_aa: CSVNDGASEQYF

v_call: TRBV28
j_call: TRBJ1-5
d_call: NA
clone_size: many
cdr3_nt: TGTGCCAGCAGCCCGTTAAGGCGGGGTCAGCCCCAGCATTTT
cdr3_aa: CASSPLRRGQPQHF

v_call: TRBV20-1
j_call: TRBJ1-1
d_call: NA
clone_size: many
cdr3_nt: TGCAGTGCTAATGCAGGGGCCACTGAAGCTTTCTTT
cdr3_aa: CSANAGATEAFF